What follows describes a single TCR beta chain. No antigen is known for it. One base away there is no much larger clone; base qualities are not given. The data were taken from a study of T cell responses to AZD1222 COVID-19 vaccine (dated by TCRdb to about 2021). Looking at the study overall: AZD1222 recipients whose second dose came at about 4 weeks and those whose second dose came at about 12 weeks were combined into one group, since spike-specific TCR depth and breadth did not differ between the two schedules. TCR sequencing was performed for 230 to 250 trial participants, of whom roughly 200 were given two doses of AZD1222 and some 26 were given two doses of MenACWY control vaccine. Trial participants were enrolled into age subgroups of 18-55, 56-69 and 70-plus years, which contained about 160, 30 and 59 TCR-sequenced participants, respectively. Results the study describes overall, beyond this receptor: The whole spike protein was spanned by vaccine-associated CD4 TCRs, and dominant responses were seen in regions 160-218 and 743-854. The 56-69-year group was small, and its depth increase did not reach significance, likely because of low power. Only five to seven AZD1222 recipients were SARS-CoV-2 seropositive at baseline, limiting conclusions about previously exposed vaccinees. Because no day 14 peak-response samples were available, the repertoires could be characterized only after the peak T cell response. Most participants were white British and females outnumbered males, and the authors suggested that clonal diversity may have been underestimated. After two AZD1222 doses, spike-specific TCR breadth and depth were significantly higher than at day 0 and than in MenACWY recipients. Reportedly, almost half of the unique spike-specific TCRs recognized epitopes lying outside the regions that are mutated in the B.1.351 and B.1.1.7 variants.

In the paper's terms, the time point label means: baseline before first vaccination. The vaccinee samples were drawn from two UK trials, COV001 and COV002, one of which was a single-blind randomized controlled phase 2/3 trial testing AZD1222 (ChAdOx1 nCoV-19) in healthy adults. For TCRbeta chain sequencing, PBMC samples were collected from trial participants at day 0 and at day 28 after the second dose. The CDR3 regions of human TCRbeta chains were subjected to immunosequencing. The authors processed their data as follows. Repertoire TCRs were checked for matches against a reference library of SARS-CoV-2-specific TCRs that had been generated using the MIRA antigen-specificity platform. Breadth was defined as the fraction of unique TCRs that were SARS-CoV-2-associated. Depth was defined as the fraction of total T cells that were SARS-CoV-2-associated. Using the MIRA data, each spike-specific TCR was assigned both to the spike region to which the TCR was reactive and to a CD4 or CD8 class. Log10-transformed breadth and depth values were compared by one-way ANOVA with Sidak's multiple comparisons tests. TCRdb's version of the immuneACCESS table is confined to in-frame rearrangements and falls short of the full clone set. An unresolved V gene accounts for under half of the shortfall where checked; the remainder is of unknown origin. The DNA was the basis for D and trimming; V, J and clone size are from that table. The sample contains some 120,000 clones, 80% to 90% of them found a single time. Roughly 1.6% of the sample goes to the ten largest clones.

The sample here was peripheral blood, taken on day 0 of AZD1222 vaccination. The receptor's source is an adult in good health.

Here is the DNA: TGCGCCAGCAGCCAGAGATCGGATAGAACAGCTTTCTTT. Translated, it gives CASSQRSDRTAFF. Recombination linked TRBV4-1 to TRBJ1-1, with no confidently assigned D gene. From the cysteine through the phenylalanine, the CDR3 covers 13 amino acids. The retained sequence is limited to the CDR3, 39 bases, with the frame set at the first base. V and J are truncated by 3 bases and 10 bases respectively, leaving an intervening sequence of 15 bases. CDR1 is given as MGHRA and CDR2 as YSYEKL, both from the germline V gene.